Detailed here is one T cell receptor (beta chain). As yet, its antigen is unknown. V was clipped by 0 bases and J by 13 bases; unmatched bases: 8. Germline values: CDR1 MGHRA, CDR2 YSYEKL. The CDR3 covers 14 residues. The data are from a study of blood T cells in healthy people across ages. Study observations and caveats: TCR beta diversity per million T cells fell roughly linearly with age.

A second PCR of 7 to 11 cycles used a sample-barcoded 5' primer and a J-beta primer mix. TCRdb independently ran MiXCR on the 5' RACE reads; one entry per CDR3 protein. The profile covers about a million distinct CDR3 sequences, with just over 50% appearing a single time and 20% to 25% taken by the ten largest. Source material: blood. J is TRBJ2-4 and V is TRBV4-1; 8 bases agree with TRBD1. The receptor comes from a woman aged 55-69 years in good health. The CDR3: CASSQDRGPSEQYF. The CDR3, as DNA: TGCGCCAGCAGCCAAGACAGGGGGCCCTCGGAGCAGTACTTC.